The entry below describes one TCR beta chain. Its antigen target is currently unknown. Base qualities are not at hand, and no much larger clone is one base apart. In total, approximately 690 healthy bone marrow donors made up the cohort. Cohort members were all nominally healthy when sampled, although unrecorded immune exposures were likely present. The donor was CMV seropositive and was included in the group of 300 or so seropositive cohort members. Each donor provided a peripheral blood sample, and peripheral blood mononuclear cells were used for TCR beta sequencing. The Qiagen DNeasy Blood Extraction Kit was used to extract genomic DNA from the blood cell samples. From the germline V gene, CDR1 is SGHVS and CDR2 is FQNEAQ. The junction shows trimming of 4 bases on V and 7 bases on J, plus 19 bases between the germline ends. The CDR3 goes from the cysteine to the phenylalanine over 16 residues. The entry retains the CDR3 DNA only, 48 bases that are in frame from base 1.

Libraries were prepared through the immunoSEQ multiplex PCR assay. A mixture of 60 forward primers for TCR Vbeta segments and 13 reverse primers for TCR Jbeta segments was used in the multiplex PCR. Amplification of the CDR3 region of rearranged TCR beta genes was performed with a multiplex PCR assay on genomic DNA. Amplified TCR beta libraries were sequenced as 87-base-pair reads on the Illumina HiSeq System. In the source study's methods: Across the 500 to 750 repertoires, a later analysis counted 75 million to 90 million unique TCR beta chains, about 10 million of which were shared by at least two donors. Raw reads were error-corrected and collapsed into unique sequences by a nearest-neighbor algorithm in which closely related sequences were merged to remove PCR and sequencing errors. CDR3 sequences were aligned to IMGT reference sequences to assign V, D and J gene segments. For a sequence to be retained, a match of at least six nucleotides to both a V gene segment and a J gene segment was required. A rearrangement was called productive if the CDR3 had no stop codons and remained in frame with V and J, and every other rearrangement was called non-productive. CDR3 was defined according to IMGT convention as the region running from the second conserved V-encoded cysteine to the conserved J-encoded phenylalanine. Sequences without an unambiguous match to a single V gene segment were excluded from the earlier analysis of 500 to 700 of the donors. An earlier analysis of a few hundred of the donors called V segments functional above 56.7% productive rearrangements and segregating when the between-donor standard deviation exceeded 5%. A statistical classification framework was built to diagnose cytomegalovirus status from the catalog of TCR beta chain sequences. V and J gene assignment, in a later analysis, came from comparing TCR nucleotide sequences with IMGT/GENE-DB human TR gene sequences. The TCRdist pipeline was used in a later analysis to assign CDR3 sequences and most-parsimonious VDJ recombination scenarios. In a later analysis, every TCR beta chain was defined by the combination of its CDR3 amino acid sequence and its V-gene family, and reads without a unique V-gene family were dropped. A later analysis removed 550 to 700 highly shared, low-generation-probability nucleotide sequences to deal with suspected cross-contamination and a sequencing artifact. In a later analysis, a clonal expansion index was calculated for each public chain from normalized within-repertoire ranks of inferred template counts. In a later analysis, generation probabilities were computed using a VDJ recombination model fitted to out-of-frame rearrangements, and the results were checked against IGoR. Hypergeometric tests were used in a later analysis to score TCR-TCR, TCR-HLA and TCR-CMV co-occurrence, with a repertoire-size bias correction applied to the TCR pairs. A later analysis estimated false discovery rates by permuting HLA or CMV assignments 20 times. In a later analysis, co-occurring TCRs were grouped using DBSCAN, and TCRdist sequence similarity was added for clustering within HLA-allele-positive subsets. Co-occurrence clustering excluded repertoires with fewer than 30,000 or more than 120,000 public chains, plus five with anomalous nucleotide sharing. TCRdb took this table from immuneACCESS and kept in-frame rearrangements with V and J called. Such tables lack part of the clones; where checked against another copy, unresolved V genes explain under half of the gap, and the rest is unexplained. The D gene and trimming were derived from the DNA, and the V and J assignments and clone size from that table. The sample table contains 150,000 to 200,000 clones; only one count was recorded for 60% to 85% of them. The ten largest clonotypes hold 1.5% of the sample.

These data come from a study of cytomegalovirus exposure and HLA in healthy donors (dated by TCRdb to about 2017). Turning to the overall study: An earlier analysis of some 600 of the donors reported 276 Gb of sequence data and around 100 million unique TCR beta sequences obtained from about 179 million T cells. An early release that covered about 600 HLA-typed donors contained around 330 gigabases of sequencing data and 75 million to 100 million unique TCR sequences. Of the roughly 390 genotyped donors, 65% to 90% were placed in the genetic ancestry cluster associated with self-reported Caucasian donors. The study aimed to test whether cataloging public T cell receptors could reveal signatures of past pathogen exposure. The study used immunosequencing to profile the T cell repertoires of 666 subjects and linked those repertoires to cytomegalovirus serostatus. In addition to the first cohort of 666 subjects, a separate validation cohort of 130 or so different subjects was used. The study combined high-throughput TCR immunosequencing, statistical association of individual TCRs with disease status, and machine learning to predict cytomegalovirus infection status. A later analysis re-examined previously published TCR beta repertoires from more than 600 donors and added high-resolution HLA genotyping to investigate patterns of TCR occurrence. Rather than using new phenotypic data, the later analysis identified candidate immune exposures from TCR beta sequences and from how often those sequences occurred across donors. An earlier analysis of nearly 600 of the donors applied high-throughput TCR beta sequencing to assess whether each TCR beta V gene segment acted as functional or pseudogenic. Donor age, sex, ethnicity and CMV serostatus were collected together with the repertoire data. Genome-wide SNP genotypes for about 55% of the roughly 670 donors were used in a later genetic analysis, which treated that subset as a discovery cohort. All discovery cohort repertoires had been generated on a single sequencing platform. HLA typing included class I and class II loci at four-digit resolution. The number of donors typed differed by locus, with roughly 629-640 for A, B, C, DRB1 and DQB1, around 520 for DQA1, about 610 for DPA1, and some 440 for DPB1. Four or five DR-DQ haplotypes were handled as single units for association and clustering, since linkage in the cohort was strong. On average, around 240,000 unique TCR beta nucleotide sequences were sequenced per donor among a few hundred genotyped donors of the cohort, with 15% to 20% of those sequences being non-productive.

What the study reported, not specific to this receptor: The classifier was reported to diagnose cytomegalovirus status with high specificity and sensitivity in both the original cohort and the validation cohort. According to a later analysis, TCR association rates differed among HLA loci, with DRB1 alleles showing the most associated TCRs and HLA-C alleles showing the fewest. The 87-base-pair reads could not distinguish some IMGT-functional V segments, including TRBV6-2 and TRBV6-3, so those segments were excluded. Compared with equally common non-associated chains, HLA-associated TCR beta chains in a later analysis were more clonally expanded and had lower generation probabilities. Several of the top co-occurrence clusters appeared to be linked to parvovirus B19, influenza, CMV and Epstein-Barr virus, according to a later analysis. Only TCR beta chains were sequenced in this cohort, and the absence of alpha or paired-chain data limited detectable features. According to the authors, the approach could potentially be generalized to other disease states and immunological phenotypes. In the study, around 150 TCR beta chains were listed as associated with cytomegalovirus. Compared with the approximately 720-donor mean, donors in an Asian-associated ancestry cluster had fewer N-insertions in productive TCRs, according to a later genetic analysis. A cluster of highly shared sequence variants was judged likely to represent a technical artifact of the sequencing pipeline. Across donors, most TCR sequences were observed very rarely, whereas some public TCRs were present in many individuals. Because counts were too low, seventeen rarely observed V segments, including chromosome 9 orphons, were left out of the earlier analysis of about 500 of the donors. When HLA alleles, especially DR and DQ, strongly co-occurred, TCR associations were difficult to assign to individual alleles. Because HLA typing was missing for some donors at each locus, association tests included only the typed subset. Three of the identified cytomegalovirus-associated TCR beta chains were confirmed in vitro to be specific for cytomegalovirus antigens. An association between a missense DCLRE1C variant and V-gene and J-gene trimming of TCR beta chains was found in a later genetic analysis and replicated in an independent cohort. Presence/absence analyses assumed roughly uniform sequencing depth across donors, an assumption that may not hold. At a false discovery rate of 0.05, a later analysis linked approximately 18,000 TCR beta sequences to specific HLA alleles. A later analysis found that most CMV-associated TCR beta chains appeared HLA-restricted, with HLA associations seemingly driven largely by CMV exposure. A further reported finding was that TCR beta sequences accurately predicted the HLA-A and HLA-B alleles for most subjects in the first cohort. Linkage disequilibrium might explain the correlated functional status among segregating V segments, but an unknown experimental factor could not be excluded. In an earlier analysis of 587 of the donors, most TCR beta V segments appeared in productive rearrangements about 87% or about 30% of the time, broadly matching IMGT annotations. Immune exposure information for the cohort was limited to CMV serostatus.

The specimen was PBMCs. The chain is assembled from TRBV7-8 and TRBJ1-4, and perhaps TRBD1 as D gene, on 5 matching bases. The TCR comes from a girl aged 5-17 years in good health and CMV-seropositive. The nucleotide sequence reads TGTGCCAGCAGCTCCAGCGGGGGTGGGATTGGTGAAAAACTGTTTTTT. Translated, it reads CASSSSGGGIGEKLFF.